This T cell receptor beta chain originates from a study of T cells in Graves' hyperthyroidism and ophthalmopathy. As concerns this clonotype: Given a much more abundant clone one base away, this may be a read error.

This CDR3 contains 18 residues. Looked up from germline, CDR1 is ENHRY and CDR2 is SYGVKD. Researchers took RNA transcripts and amplified the TCR beta CDR3 regions from them. RT-PCR in the first round (using the HTBI primer set) targeted the TCR CDR3. TCRdb recomputed calls from the multiplex PCR reads with MiXCR, one row per CDR3 protein. The data hold around 600,000 distinct CDR3 sequences, with approximately 15% observed a single time. Input material: blood. The rearrangement links TRBV10-3 to TRBJ2-1, with TRBD2 matching 12 bases. This receptor was identified in a woman in her forties or fifties with Graves' ophthalmopathy. CDR3: CVISERLAGGISYNEQFF. In nucleotides, the CDR3 is TGTGTCATCAGTGAGCGGCTAGCGGGAGGGATATCCTACAATGAGCAGTTCTTC.